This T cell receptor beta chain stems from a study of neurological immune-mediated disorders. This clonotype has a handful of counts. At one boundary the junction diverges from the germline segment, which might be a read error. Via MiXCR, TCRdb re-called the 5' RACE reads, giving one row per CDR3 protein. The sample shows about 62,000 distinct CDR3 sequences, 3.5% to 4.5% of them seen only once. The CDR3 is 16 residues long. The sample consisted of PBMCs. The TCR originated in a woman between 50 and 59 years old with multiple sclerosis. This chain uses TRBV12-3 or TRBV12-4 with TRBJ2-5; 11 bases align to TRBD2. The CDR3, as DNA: TGTGACAGCAGCCCCGGGGGACTAGCGGCACAAGAGACCCAGTACTTC. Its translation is CDSSPGGLAAQETQYF.